This T cell receptor (beta chain) was documented in a study of blood T cell repertoires in COVID-19. The overall study: The United States, Italy and Spain were the sources of the acute and convalescent COVID-19 samples. T cells, B-cell-depleted T cells, or PBMCs provided the cDNA or gDNA that served as material.

Original methodology: Estimated nucleated cell counts came from reference gene primer amplification. Measured with immunoSEQ multiplex PCR; TCRdb has only the in-frame clones, and not every one. D and trimming were read from the DNA, whereas the V and J calls and clone size are those reported in that table. Altogether under 400,000 clones are present, roughly 89% being singletons, with the ten largest covering approximately 7%. Per germline, CDR1 SQVTM and CDR2 ANQGSEA. V lost 6 bases, J lost 2 bases, and 10 bases stayed unmatched. The CDR3 extends over 14 amino acids. The specimen sequenced was peripheral blood. This rearrangement joins TRBV29-1 to TRBJ2-7; TRBD1 matches 7 bases. The receptor's source is a young man with active or convalescent COVID-19. In DNA form, the CDR3 reads TGCAGCGTCCGGGGCCTGGGACAGACCTACGAGCAGTACTTC. This encodes CSVRGLGQTYEQYF.